These 29 T cell receptor beta chains were all obtained from the same sample, sequenced in a study of blood T cell repertoires in COVID-19. Generated by immunoSEQ multiplex PCR, the TCRdb table keeps only in-frame clones and is missing some. In the table there are approximately 260,000 clones, roughly 80% of which are singletons. The sample was PBMCs or T cells enriched from blood (not recorded which). Every receptor here comes from a man aged 25 to 40 with acute COVID-19.

The chain carries TRBV2 and TRBJ2-3, with unresolved D. The CDR3 has 12 amino acids. Germline values: CDR1 SNHLY, CDR2 FYNNEI. The V end was cut by 6 bases, the J end by 0 bases, with 4 bases between. CDR3 region: CASRLSTDTQYF. CDR3 sequence (DNA): TGTGCCAGCAGACTCAGCACAGATACGCAGTATTTT.

The chain is built from TRBV20-1 and TRBJ2-3; D is uncertain. Germline-derived CDR1 and CDR2 are DFQATT and SNEGSKA (reference sequence). Trimming cost V 7 bases and J 2 bases, with 7 bases left between them. This CDR3 region has 11 residues. This CDR3 reads CSGQYTDTQYF. The CDR3 DNA is TGCAGTGGGCAGTACACAGATACGCAGTATTTT.

This chain joins TRBV15 and TRBJ1-5; D call uncertain. Per the germline V gene, CDR1 is LNHNV and CDR2 is YYDKDF (reference sequence). V was pared by 0 bases and J by 4 bases, with 10 bases between. The CDR3 runs 15 residues. CDR3 protein: CATSRDSRLNQPQHF. CDR3 sequence (DNA): TGTGCCACCAGCAGAGATTCCAGGTTAAATCAGCCCCAGCATTTT.

V is TRBV11-2 and J is TRBJ1-6; D remains unclear. The V and J ends lost 2 bases and 7 bases respectively, with 6 bases between them. This CDR3 contains 13 residues. Germline V gene data show CDR1 as SGHAT and CDR2 as FQNNGV. CDR3 bases: TGTGCCAGCAGCTTATCAGGAAATTCACCCCTCCACTTT. Residues: CASSLSGNSPLHF. The variable domain in full, with the rest retrieved from reference TRBV11-2 and TRBJ1-6, is EAGVAQSPRYKIIEKRQSVAFWCNPISGHATLYWYQQILGQGPKLLIQFQNNGVVDDSQLPKDRFSAERLKGVDSTLKIQPAKLEDSAVYLCASSLSGNSPLHFGNGTRLTVT.

The chain has TRBV27 and TRBJ1-3; 9 bases map to TRBD1. After removal of 6 bases from V and 2 bases from J, the junction contained 2 bases not matched to a gene. Germline values: CDR1 MNHEY, CDR2 SMNVEV (reference sequence). This CDR3 comprises 14 residues. The CDR3 nucleotides are TGTGCCAGCAGCCGACAGGGGGCTGGAAACACCATATATTTT. Amino acid sequence: CASSRQGAGNTIYF.

The chain joins TRBV7-9 to TRBJ2-1, with a weak D call TRBD1 (5 bases). Trimming left V 7 bases short and J 0 bases short, with 19 bases between. Germline-derived CDR1 and CDR2 are SEHNR and FQNEAQ (reference sequence). The CDR3 runs to 17 residues. The CDR3 region has the DNA TGTGCCAGCATGGGGCAGGTAACCATAAGCTCCTACAATGAGCAGTTCTTC. It specifies CASMGQVTISSYNEQFF.

The V gene is TRBV9, the J gene TRBJ1-1, with D hard to call. Germline V CDR1 and CDR2: SGDLS, YYNGEE. This CDR3 has 15 residues. The germline V and J ends were trimmed by 0 bases and 2 bases, with 11 bases remaining between them. For the CDR3, the DNA is TGTGCCAGCAGCGTAGGGTCAGGCCAAAACACTGAAGCTTTCTTT. Amino acid sequence: CASSVGSGQNTEAFF.

This chain connects TRBV25-1 to TRBJ1-6; D gene unclear. Between the trimmed V and J ends, which lost 1 base and 7 bases, there was a span of 5 bases. CDR3 length: 13 residues. CDR1 is MGHDK and CDR2 is SYGVNS in the germline V gene. The CDR3, as DNA: TGTGCCAGCAGTGAATTGGAGAATTCACCCCTCCACTTT. As protein: CASSELENSPLHF.

The rearrangement links TRBV25-1 to TRBJ1-6; no definite D call. The CDR3 length is 15 residues. Germline CDR1 and CDR2: MGHDK and SYGVNS. Trimming took off 6 bases at V and 7 bases at J, with 16 bases between the two ends. CDR3 amino acids: CASSDARNPNSPLHF. The CDR3 DNA reads TGTGCCAGCAGCGACGCCAGGAACCCAAATTCACCCCTCCACTTT.

V and J are TRBV9 and TRBJ2-7; 9 bases are a match to TRBD1. Unmatched junction bases numbered 7, after V lost 4 bases and J lost 5 bases. The CDR3 has 14 amino acids. Germline-derived CDR1 and CDR2 are SGDLS and YYNGEE. CDR3 sequence: CASSPGTGLDEQYV. CDR3 DNA: TGTGCCAGCAGCCCGGGGACAGGGTTGGACGAGCAGTACGTC.

The chain employs TRBV18 and TRBJ2-2, with a tentative D call TRBD2 (6 bases). Per germline, CDR1 KGHSH and CDR2 LQKENI. V was cut by 4 bases and J by 4 bases, with 10 bases left in between. The CDR3 totals 14 residues. In DNA form, the CDR3 reads TGTGCCAGCTCACGGGGACTGCTCACCGGGGAGCTGTTTTTT. This gives the protein CASSRGLLTGELFF.

Here the CDR3 reads CASRGGDTIYF. DNA of the CDR3: TGTGCCAGCAGAGGGGGGGACACCATATATTTT. V gene TRBV6-5 combines with J gene TRBJ1-3, with a tentative D call TRBD1 (6 bases). The CDR3 is made up of 11 amino acids. V was shortened by 6 bases and J by 8 bases, with 8 bases between the two germline ends. Germline values: CDR1 MNHEY, CDR2 SVGAGI.

V usage is TRBV18 and J usage is TRBJ1-2, with 7 bases identical to TRBD1. This CDR3 spans 13 amino acids. V trimming: 3 bases; J trimming: 9 bases; junction bases outside the gene matches: 7. CDR1 KGHSH and CDR2 LQKENI come from the germline V gene. The CDR3 is CASSPGQAPSYTF. In DNA form, the CDR3 reads TGTGCCAGCTCACCTGGACAGGCCCCAAGCTACACCTTC.

The V call is TRBV5-1, the J call TRBJ2-1; the match to TRBD2 covers 10 bases. The CDR3 sequence is 18 residues long. V lost 0 bases and J lost 1; bases outside the gene matches: 7. The germline gives CDR1 SGHRS, CDR2 YFSETQ. CDR3: CASSLASGGVWSYNEQFF. The CDR3 nucleotides are TGCGCCAGCAGCTTGGCCAGCGGGGGGGTTTGGTCCTACAATGAGCAGTTCTTC.

The V and J genes are TRBV7-8 and TRBJ2-6; D gene uncertain. Germline lookup yields CDR1 SGHVS and CDR2 FQNEAQ. Trimming removed 5 bases from V and 0 bases from J, with 11 bases in between. CDR3 length equals 16 residues. The DNA for the CDR3 is TGTGCCAGCAGCCCCCTGATGGCCTCTGGGGCCAACGTCCTGACTTTC. It yields the protein CASSPLMASGANVLTF.

This clone occurred a few times. The chain couples TRBV6-5 to TRBJ2-1, with 7 nucleotides matching TRBD1. The CDR3 spans 15 residues. V shed 7 bases, J shed 0 bases, and the junction held 6 bases outside the gene matches. CDR1 and CDR2 from the germline V gene are MNHEY and SVGAGI. CDR3 coding DNA: TGTGCCAGCATAGCAGGGGACAGCTCCTACAATGAGCAGTTCTTC. Translation: CASIAGDSSYNEQFF.

V usage is TRBV24-1 and J usage is TRBJ1-2; D remains unclear. The CDR3 totals 12 residues. The germline gives CDR1 KGHDR, CDR2 SFDVKD. V was trimmed by 9 bases and J by 8 bases, leaving 15 bases between them. The CDR3 nucleotides are TGTGCCACCCCCCCGCCGGGTGGAGGCTACACCTTC. It is translated as CATPPPGGGYTF.

This chain links TRBV5-1 with TRBJ1-4; D might be TRBD1 (6 bases). Trimming left V 6 bases short and J 7 bases short, with 19 bases between. In germline, CDR1 is SGHRS, CDR2 YFSETQ. The CDR3 spans 15 residues. The CDR3 DNA reads TGCGCCAGCACCCCCGGGGGGGGGCTCAGTGAAAAACTGTTTTTT. It translates to CASTPGGGLSEKLFF.

This chain joins TRBV19 and TRBJ1-2; unclear D gene. This CDR3 has 14 amino acids. Germline CDR1 is LNHDA and CDR2 is SQIVND (reference sequence). Trimming removed 7 bases at V and 2 bases at J, with 14 bases between. The CDR3, as DNA: TGTGCCAGTACCCTCGTGGCATTCAACTATGGCTACACCTTC. The encoded protein is CASTLVAFNYGYTF.

This CDR3 is CASPPVGENYGYTF. The CDR3 DNA reads TGTGCCTCACCACCGGTAGGGGAAAACTATGGCTACACCTTC. The V call is TRBV30, the J call TRBJ1-2; a weak D match, TRBD1 (5 bases). The germline CDR1 and CDR2 sequences are GTSNPN and SVGIG (reference sequence). The CDR3 has 14 residues. Trimming pared 7 bases from V and 2 bases from J, leaving 17 bases between.

This clone was seen more than once but under ten times. The chain recombines TRBV28 with TRBJ1-1; no clear D. Trimming stripped 6 bases from V and 1 base from J, with 12 bases between. CDR3 length equals 14 residues. Germline V gene data show CDR1 as MDHEN and CDR2 as SYDVKM. CDR3 bases: TGTGCCAGCAGCCGGAGAGGCGCGAACACTGAAGCTTTCTTT. Protein product: CASSRRGANTEAFF.

The chain carries TRBV3-1 (or the pseudogene TRBV3-2) and TRBJ1-2; perhaps TRBD1 as D (5 bases). V lost 3 bases, J lost 1 base, and 18 bases lay in between. The CDR3 contains 17 residues. The germline V gene encodes CDR1 LGHDT and CDR2 YNNKEL (reference sequence). CDR3 region: CASSQAPQGSLNYGYTF. DNA of the CDR3: TGTGCCAGCAGCCAGGCTCCTCAGGGTTCTCTTAACTATGGCTACACCTTC.

In DNA form, the CDR3 reads TGCGCCAGCAGCGGCTCACGGTCAGGTGACAACTATGGCTACACCTTC. Its translation is CASSGSRSGDNYGYTF. The genes are TRBV4-1 and TRBJ1-2; no reliable D call. Germline assignment: CDR1 MGHRA and CDR2 YSYEKL. V gave up 5 bases and J gave up 2 bases, with 18 bases separating them. CDR3 size: 16 residues.

The V and J genes are TRBV19 and TRBJ1-1; D ambiguous. V was shortened by 8 bases and J by 1 base, with 11 bases between the two germline ends. CDR1 is LNHDA and CDR2 is SQIVND in the germline V gene (reference sequence). The CDR3 covers 13 residues. The CDR3 DNA sequence: TGTGCCAGTGCTGTACAGTCGAACACTGAAGCTTTCTTT. It translates to CASAVQSNTEAFF.

This clone came up once. This chain uses TRBV7-2 with TRBJ2-7; 9 bases are shared with TRBD2. This CDR3 comprises 15 residues. The V and J ends lost 2 bases and 1 base, in that order; junction bases with no gene match: 3. Germline values: CDR1 SGHTA, CDR2 FQGNSA. The CDR3 reads CASSLLAGLSYEQYV. CDR3 sequence (DNA): TGTGCCAGCAGCTTACTAGCGGGACTATCCTACGAGCAGTACGTC.

The J gene is TRBJ1-6, the V gene TRBV28; D unresolved. Germline CDR1 MDHEN, CDR2 SYDVKM. Trimming removed 1 base at V and 8 bases at J, with 9 bases between. The CDR3 is made up of 14 amino acids. CDR3 sequence reads: CASSLSPRDSPLHF. CDR3 in DNA: TGTGCCAGCAGTTTATCGCCGAGGGATTCACCCCTCCACTTT.

The genes are TRBV18 and TRBJ1-1, with 8 positions matching TRBD1. Trimming cost V 3 bases and J 1 base; bases outside gene matches: 4. The CDR3 contains 15 residues. CDR1 is KGHSH and CDR2 is LQKENI in the germline V gene. The DNA of the CDR3 is TGTGCCAGCTCACCTCTCGGACAGGGGAACACTGAAGCTTTCTTT. It encodes CASSPLGQGNTEAFF.

The J gene is TRBJ1-1, the V gene TRBV11-3; unclear D gene. Trimming removed 5 bases at V and 4 bases at J, with 14 bases between. The CDR3 is made up of 14 amino acids. The germline CDR1 and CDR2 sequences are SGHNT and YENEEA. This CDR3 reads CASSPFQEPTEAFF. For the CDR3, the DNA is TGTGCCAGCAGCCCTTTCCAGGAACCCACTGAAGCTTTCTTT.

This chain joins TRBV11-1 and TRBJ1-1, with D unclear. V was cut by 5 bases and J by 1 base, with 14 bases left in between. This CDR3 spans 15 amino acids. Germline CDR1 reads SGHAT; CDR2 reads FQDESV (reference sequence). The CDR3 DNA reads as TGTGCCAGCAGCCCAGCCCGGAGCAGGAACACTGAAGCTTTCTTT. It specifies CASSPARSRNTEAFF.